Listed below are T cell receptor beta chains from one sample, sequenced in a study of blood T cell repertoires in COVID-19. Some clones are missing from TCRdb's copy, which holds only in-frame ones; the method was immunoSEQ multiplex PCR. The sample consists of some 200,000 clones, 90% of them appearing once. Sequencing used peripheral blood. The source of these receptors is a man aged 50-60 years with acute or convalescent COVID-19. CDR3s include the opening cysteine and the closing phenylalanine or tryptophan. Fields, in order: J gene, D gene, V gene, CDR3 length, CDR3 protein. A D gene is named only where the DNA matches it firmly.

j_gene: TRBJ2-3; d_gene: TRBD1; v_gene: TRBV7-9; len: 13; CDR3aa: CASADRSTDTQYF
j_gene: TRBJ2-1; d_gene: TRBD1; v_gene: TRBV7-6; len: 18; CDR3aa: CASSPMRMTGNSYNEQFF
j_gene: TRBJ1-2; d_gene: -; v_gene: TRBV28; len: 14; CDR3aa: CASSSPEAFYGYTF
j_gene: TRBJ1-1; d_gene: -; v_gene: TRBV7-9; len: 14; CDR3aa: CASSWGDLGTEAFF
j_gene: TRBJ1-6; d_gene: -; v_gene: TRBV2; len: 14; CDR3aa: CASSEARLNSPLHF
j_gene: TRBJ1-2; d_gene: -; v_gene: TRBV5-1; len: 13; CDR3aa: CASSFGTNYGYTF
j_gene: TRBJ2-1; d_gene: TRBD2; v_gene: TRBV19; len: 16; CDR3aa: CASSMRGASNHNEQFF
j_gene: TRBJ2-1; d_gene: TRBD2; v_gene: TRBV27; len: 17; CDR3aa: CASSLWASGGAYNEQFF
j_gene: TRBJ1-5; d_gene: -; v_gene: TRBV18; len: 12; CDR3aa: CASRTVDQPQHF
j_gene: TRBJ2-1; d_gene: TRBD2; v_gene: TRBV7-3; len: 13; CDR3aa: CAKPRLADNEQFF
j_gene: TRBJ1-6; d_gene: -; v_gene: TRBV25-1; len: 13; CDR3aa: CASNRDYNSPLHF
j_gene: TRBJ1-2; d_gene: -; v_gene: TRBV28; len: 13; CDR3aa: CASSPLQVGGYTF
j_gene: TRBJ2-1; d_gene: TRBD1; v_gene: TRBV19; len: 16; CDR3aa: CASSIQGQGAFTAQFF
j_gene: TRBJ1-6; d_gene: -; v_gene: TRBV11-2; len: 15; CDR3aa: CASSPHGGDNSPLHF
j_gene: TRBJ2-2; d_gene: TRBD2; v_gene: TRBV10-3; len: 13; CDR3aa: CAIKAGYTGELFF
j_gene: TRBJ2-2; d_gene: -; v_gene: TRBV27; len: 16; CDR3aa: CASTPWQGQDTGELFF
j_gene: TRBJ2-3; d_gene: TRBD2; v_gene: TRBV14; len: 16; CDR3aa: CASSQMVAGGRDTQYF